This T cell receptor (beta chain) is drawn from a study of identical twins. Study-wide points: Researchers caution that invariant MAIT and iNKT cells could partly confound zero-insertion analyses.

This clonotype occurred a few times. As yet, its antigen is unknown. Germline values: CDR1 LNHNV, CDR2 YYDKDF (reference sequence). Trimming left V 2 bases short and J 3 bases short, with 5 bases between. The CDR3 is 13 residues long. TCRdb passed the 5' RACE reads through MiXCR, listing each CDR3 protein once. The data hold about 520,000 distinct CDR3 sequences, with approximately 22% observed a single time. The data were also submitted as part of a second study, on T cells expressing NK-cell markers. That source adds: Sorted T-cell subsets CD3+CD56+NKG2C+, CD3+CD56+NKG2C- and CD3+CD56-NKG2C+ were TCR beta-sequenced. Top CD8+ clonotypes included the dominant CD3+CD56+NKG2C+ clonotypes in six donors.

The specimen was CD4+ T cells sorted from blood. This TCR came from a woman aged 18-29 years in good health. The chain combines TRBV15 with TRBJ2-1; D is unresolved. The CDR3: CATSRSGYNEQFF. The DNA of the CDR3 is TGTGCCACCAGCAGATCGGGCTACAATGAGCAGTTCTTC.